This is a list of T cell receptor beta chains from one sample in a study of chemoradiotherapy in HPV16-positive cancers. Produced via immunoSEQ multiplex PCR; TCRdb's table is partial and in-frame only. The table has more than 950 clones, about 90% seen once. The sequencing used tumor tissue, collected from a patient who underwent chemoradiotherapy. These receptors came from a human donor with HPV-associated anogenital cancer. Both conserved end residues are part of each CDR3. A D gene is named only where the DNA matches it firmly. Size values are once, few and many counts, or a class for expanded clones, and some rows have none.

DNA	CDR3	D	size	length	V	J
TGTGCCAGCATGCTTCGCGGGGGGCCTGGAGATACGCAGTATTTT	CASMLRGGPGDTQYF	TRBD2	-	15	TRBV25-1	TRBJ2-3
TGTGCCACCGGGACGGCCTTCTACAATGAGCAGTTCTTC	CATGTAFYNEQFF	-	-	13	TRBV30	TRBJ2-1
TGTGCCAGCAGCCTTGGACAGGGGACGGACTCCTACGAGCAGTACTTC	CASSLGQGTDSYEQYF	TRBD1	-	16	TRBV4-2	TRBJ2-7
TGTGCCACCAGTCTTGGACTAGCGGGGGGGCCGAGCACAGATACGCAGTATTTT	CATSLGLAGGPSTDTQYF	TRBD2	-	18	TRBV15	TRBJ2-3
TGCGCCAGCAGCTTCGGTGAGTTTTACAATGAGCAGTTCTTC	CASSFGEFYNEQFF	-	-	14	TRBV5-1	TRBJ2-1
TGTGCCAGCAGCTTGGGCGGGGGGGCTGCTAAGACCCAGTACTTC	CASSLGGGAAKTQYF	TRBD2	-	15	TRBV11-2	TRBJ2-5
TGTGCCAGCAGTTTATCGAAATGGACAGGACTAGCCAAAAACATTCAGTACTTC	CASSLSKWTGLAKNIQYF	TRBD1	-	18	TRBV27	TRBJ2-4
TGTGCCAGCAGTCCGTTCATCAATGAGCAGTTCTTC	CASSPFINEQFF	-	-	12	TRBV6-1	TRBJ2-1
TGTGCCAGCAGTGAAGGCACGGGGTATAGCAATCAGCCCCAGCATTTT	CASSEGTGYSNQPQHF	-	-	16	TRBV6-1	TRBJ1-5
TGTGCCAGCAGCTTCTCCGAAGGGTTGAGCTACGAGCAGTACTTC	CASSFSEGLSYEQYF	-	-	15	TRBV7-6	TRBJ2-7
TGCAGCGTTGAATCGGGACAGGGTAACACCGGGGAGCTGTTTTTT	CSVESGQGNTGELFF	TRBD1	-	15	TRBV29-1	TRBJ2-2
TGTGCCAGCAGTGGGACAGCGAAGAACTATGGCTACACCTTC	CASSGTAKNYGYTF	TRBD1	-	14	TRBV6-5	TRBJ1-2
TGTGCTAGTGGACCCGGGACAGGGGCTGTTCCGTCCACCTTC	CASGPGTGAVPSTF	TRBD1	-	14	TRBV12-5	TRBJ1-2
TGTGCCACCTCCGACAGGGCGAACACCGGGGAGCTGTTTTTT	CATSDRANTGELFF	TRBD1	-	14	TRBV7-2	TRBJ2-2
TGTGCCAGCAGTTTTGCGGGAGAGACCCAGTACTTC	CASSFAGETQYF	-	-	12	TRBV28	TRBJ2-5
TGTGCCAGCAGTCCCCTCGGGACACCTAACCAAGAGACCCAGTACTTC	CASSPLGTPNQETQYF	-	-	16	TRBV25-1	TRBJ2-5
TGTGCCAGCAGCTTAGCGCCGGGACAAATAAACACCATATATTTT	CASSLAPGQINTIYF	-	once	15	TRBV27	TRBJ1-3
TGTGCCAGCAATGTACGGGGAGAGACCCAGTACTTC	CASNVRGETQYF	-	-	12	TRBV2	TRBJ2-5
TGCGCCAGCAGCCAAGAATTCGGTTCTAGCACAGATACGCAGTATTTT	CASSQEFGSSTDTQYF	-	-	16	TRBV4-1	TRBJ2-3
TGTGCCAGTAGTAAGGGGTTTGGGCGGGAAACTGAGCAGTTCTTC	CASSKGFGRETEQFF	-	few	15	TRBV19	TRBJ2-1
TGTGCCAGTAGTATAAGAGACAGGGGTGGCGAGCAGTACTTC	CASSIRDRGGEQYF	TRBD1	once	14	TRBV19	TRBJ2-7
TGTGCCAGCAGAGGGACAGGGGGAGGGAGCTACACCTTC	CASRGTGGGSYTF	TRBD1	few	13	TRBV2	TRBJ1-2
TGTGCCAGCAGCCCCCGGGACTCGAACACCGGGGAGCTGTTTTTT	CASSPRDSNTGELFF	-	-	15	TRBV4-2	TRBJ2-2
TGCAGCGCGAAATGGGGACAGGGATTAGAGGTAGGGACTGAAGCTTTCTTT	CSAKWGQGLEVGTEAFF	TRBD1	-	17	TRBV29-1	TRBJ1-1
TGTGCCAGCAGTCGGGGACGTTCGAGCTCTGGAAACACCATATATTTT	CASSRGRSSSGNTIYF	-	-	16	TRBV4-2	TRBJ1-3
TGTGCCAGCAGTGATGCCCGAGGGGGCCTTGAAAAACTGTTTTTT	CASSDARGGLEKLFF	TRBD1	-	15	TRBV6-1	TRBJ1-4